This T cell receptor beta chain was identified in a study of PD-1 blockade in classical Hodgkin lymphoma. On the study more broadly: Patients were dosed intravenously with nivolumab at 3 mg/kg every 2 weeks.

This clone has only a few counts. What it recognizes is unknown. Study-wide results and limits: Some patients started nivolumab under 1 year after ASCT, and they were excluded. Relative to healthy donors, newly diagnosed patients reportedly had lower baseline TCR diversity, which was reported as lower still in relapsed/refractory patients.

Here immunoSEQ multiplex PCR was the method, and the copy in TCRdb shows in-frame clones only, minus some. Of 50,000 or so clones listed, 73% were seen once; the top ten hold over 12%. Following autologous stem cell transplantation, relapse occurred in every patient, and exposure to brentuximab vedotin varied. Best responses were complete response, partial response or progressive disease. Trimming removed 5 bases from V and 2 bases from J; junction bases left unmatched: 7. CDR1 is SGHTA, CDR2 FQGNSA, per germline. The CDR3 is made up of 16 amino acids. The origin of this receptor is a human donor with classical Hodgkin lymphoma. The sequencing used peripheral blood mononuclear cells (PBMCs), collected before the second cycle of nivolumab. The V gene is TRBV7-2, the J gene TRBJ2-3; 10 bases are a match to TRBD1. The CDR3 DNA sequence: TGTGCCAGCAGCGGGGGGACAGGGGCCGCCACAGATACGCAGTATTTT. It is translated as CASSGGTGAATDTQYF.